These T cell receptor beta chains were read from a single sample in a study of cytomegalovirus exposure and HLA in healthy donors. Libraries were prepared by immunoSEQ multiplex PCR; TCRdb keeps only in-frame clonotypes and omits some of them. This sample carries approximately 180,000 clones, approximately 84% of them seen once, and the ten largest clones take under 5%. Sequenced input: PBMCs. The receptor source for this set is a man younger than 30 in good health and CMV-seronegative. The conserved cysteine and the conserved F or W are not part of the CDR3 here.

CDR3aa	v_gene
ASSDGGSGSRDEQY	TRBV6-1
ASSFGGGRDLYEQY	TRBV11-2
SVATGTGSEQY	TRBV29-1
ASSQDWGTGPYNEQF	TRBV4-2
ASSVGVAGGADTQY	TRBV9
ASSRSGLAGGHSSYEQY	TRBV18
ASSPPLDRGSASYEQY	TRBV11-3
ASRDYSTEAF	TRBV27
ASSYSGVSNQPQH	TRBV6-5
ASSKDRVDGYT	TRBV19
ASSPAVLLNQPQH	TRBV7-8
ASSQAFGAKYEQY	TRBV4-1
ASSQPVGANVLT	TRBV4-1
ASSLALRENTEAF	TRBV7-8
ASSLGGTTRTGELF	TRBV11-3
AISETTYEQY	TRBV10-3
ASSPGTGAYEQY	TRBV10-1
ASSMLGQTHSGANVLT	TRBV19
ASSHPGRIEQY	TRBV4-1
ASSLFGPGTQY	TRBV28
ASSLATGYEQY	TRBV11-1
ASTTGAGELF	TRBV2
ASSPGGGRGMNEQF	TRBV5-6
ASSPTGSYEQY	TRBV7-7
ASSPDGGVYEQY	TRBV5-1
ASSSRGSYLEQY	TRBV11-2
AGSEFRGGEKLF	TRBV2
ATSLRGESRDGYT	TRBV15
ASSESRGSWSGNTIY	TRBV2
ASPGGGTISEAF	TRBV6-5
ASGPGRQFTEAF	TRBV12-5
ASSSPDRGNTIY	TRBV7-2
ASSLELGQGAGGYT	TRBV5-1
ASSLASPEKLF	TRBV5-5
ASSSGQGPDTQY	TRBV6-5
ASSIGGSEAF	TRBV19
SVGDRDLMTGANVLT	TRBV29-1
ASSYIAGGAYEQY	TRBV28
ASSPRREGGDEQY	TRBV7-9
ASSLDPVTDTQY	TRBV5-1
AWSTGVNQPQH	TRBV30
ASSLRTDIDTQY	TRBV7-2
ASSLGQANYGYT	TRBV2
ASSQGSPYEQY	TRBV14
ASSVQGAGSNQPQH	TRBV6-1
ASSTGGVGNIQY	TRBV19
ASSKGLAGSGGGDTQY	TRBV21-1
ASSEQGAFVNQPQH	TRBV6-1
AISETRVNTGAF	TRBV10-3
ASSLGQGILPPREQY	TRBV7-8
ASSPGEEYEQY	TRBV18
ASSLGTALSNEQF	TRBV7-9
ASSRGDNNEQF	TRBV6-4
ASSHMPSDNEQF	TRBV4-2
ASSLEGGQRA	TRBV7-2